Detailed here is one T cell receptor beta chain. This clonotype was picked up many times. Which antigen it targets is not known. No per-base quality is available; no much larger clone lies one base away. This sample is drawn from a study of neurological immune-mediated disorders (dated by TCRdb to the late 2010s). As for the study more broadly: Of the roughly 34 multiple sclerosis patients, about 31 had relapsing-remitting MS and 3 had secondary progressive MS. The cohort included about 66 subjects: some 15 with HAM/TSP, around 34 with multiple sclerosis, and approximately 20 healthy controls. Peripheral blood TCR-beta repertoires from HTLV-I-associated myelopathy (HAM/TSP) patients, multiple sclerosis patients and healthy controls were compared by UMI-based sequencing. Longitudinal samples, technical triplicates and paired sorted CD4+ and CD8+ T-cell subsets, alongside PBMC samples, were included among the roughly 100 TCR-beta libraries.

What the work shows at the level of the full study, not this receptor alone: No identical CDR3 amino acid sequences were shared among expanded clones across subjects, suggesting private TCR-beta repertoires in all groups. The MS cluster was not associated with any clinical or MRI features, and the authors stated that larger cohorts are needed. TCR clonal expansion was highest in HAM/TSP patients and lowest in MS patients, with MS patients falling below even healthy controls. Phylogenetic analysis grouped repertoires from 18 of 34 MS patients into a cluster of related CDR3 sequences, suggesting a possible repertoire-level signature.

cDNA was synthesized by template-switch 5'RACE using a primer with a 10-nucleotide random unique molecular identifier that tagged each TCR transcript. Each sequencing run produced over 180 million TCR-beta sequences covering 15-18 subjects. Total RNA was extracted with the RNeasy kit. Using the KAPA Real-time Library Amplification kit, TCR-beta VDJ regions were amplified with primers for the TCR constant region and the 5'RACE anchor. Sample indexes and Illumina adaptors were added in a first PCR, and a second PCR then increased library yield. The roughly 650 bp TCR product was size-selected on a 2% E-gel SizeSelection system after Ampure bead purification. Before pooling, libraries had their quality checked on a Bioanalyzer, their concentration measured with Qubit, and their quantity determined with the Kapa Library Quantification kit. An Illumina HiSeq 2500 was used to sequence the libraries paired-end at 2 x 150 bp. To increase sequence diversity, roughly 24-32% phiX was spiked into each library pool. Processing in the source paper ran as follows. Quality-filtered reads were processed with the UMI-based MiGEC pipeline, which removed over 80% of raw TCR sequences during error correction. VDJ genes were aligned to IMGT germline references, and clonotypes were defined by unique CDR3 amino acid sequence plus V-J genes. VDJtools evaluated clonal expansion, Shannon diversity and CDR3 relatedness (CalcPairwiseDistances, ClusterSamples); CLCbio workbench built phylogenetic trees. Expanded clones were defined as having at least 8 unique UMIs, based on coefficient-of-variation modelling across technical triplicates. TCRdb took the public reads, trimmed them with fastp at Q25, ran MiXCR for clone calling and kept in-frame beta chains. Rows with one shared CDR3 protein collapse into an entry with the most common genes and DNA. TCRdb, not the authors, supplied the V and J calls. The sample includes 120,000 or so distinct CDR3 sequences, with more than 2.5% observed a single time. 1.3% of the sample comes from the top ten.

Unsorted PBMC libraries were generated from 2 million PBMCs stored in RNAlater at -80 °C until RNA extraction. The multiple sclerosis patients were enrolled in a US clinical protocol that evaluated disease progression with magnetic resonance imaging. PBMCs were separated from peripheral blood using Ficoll-Hypaque density gradient centrifugation and then cryopreserved in liquid nitrogen. The CDR3 holds 11 amino acids from the cysteine to the phenylalanine. Of all the DNA, just the CDR3 is kept, 33 bases in frame from base 1. V is cut by 7 bases and J by 4 bases, and the space between the germline ends is 10 bases. Reading the germline V gene (reference sequence) gives CDR1 GTSNPN and CDR2 SVGIG.

Sequenced material: PBMCs. This receptor was identified in a woman under 40 with multiple sclerosis. The rearrangement combines TRBV30 with TRBJ1-2; TRBD1 is possibly the D segment (5 matching bases). In nucleotide form, the sequence is TGTGCCTCCTTCCAGGGCTATGGCTACACCTTC. Protein translation: CASFQGYGYTF.